The sequence of this TCR beta chain was determined in a study of T cell changes during pregnancy in multiple sclerosis. This clone was seen once. Here immunoSEQ multiplex PCR was the method, and the copy in TCRdb shows in-frame clones only, minus some. The sample shows more than 60,000 clones, about 91% of them seen only once. The sequenced sample was CD4+ T cells from peripheral blood mononuclear cells, obtained in the third trimester of pregnancy. The receptor was isolated from a female donor in good health, enrolled as a control in a pregnancy study.

As DNA, the CDR3 is TGTGCCAGCAGCGTAAACCCCATCGCTCGCGGCTACGAGCAGTACTTC. Its translation: CASSVNPIARGYEQYF. This chain links TRBV9 with TRBJ2-7; D ambiguous. Germline CDR1 reads SGDLS; CDR2 reads YYNGEE. The CDR3 runs to 16 residues. With 1 base removed from V and 3 bases from J, the gap between germline ends came to 17 bases.